The 13 T cell receptor beta chains in this list originate from one sample, sequenced in a study of blood T cell repertoires in COVID-19. Assay used: immunoSEQ multiplex PCR; TCRdb lists only in-frame clones, some missing. The sample has 120,000 or so clones; 70% to 90% are singletons. Sequenced input: peripheral blood. Receptors were obtained from a woman aged 80 or over with acute or convalescent COVID-19.

V and J are TRBV5-4 and TRBJ2-5, with D perhaps TRBD2 (7 bases). Trimming left V 5 bases short and J 5 bases short, with 19 bases between. The CDR3 is made up of 15 amino acids. Germline V gene data show CDR1 as SGHNT and CDR2 as YYREEE (reference sequence). The CDR3 nucleotides read TGTGCCAGCAGGGGTGATCGGGGGGCCTCGGAGACCCAGTACTTC. Translation: CASRGDRGASETQYF.

The chain recombines TRBV19 with TRBJ2-4; TRBD2 is a possible D gene (6 bases). V shed 9 bases and J shed 0 bases, with 15 bases lying between them. The CDR3 runs 15 residues. From germline, CDR1 is LNHDA and CDR2 SQIVND (reference sequence). CDR3 DNA sequence: TGTGCCAGCCGGCCCTCGGGACTAGCCAAAAACATTCAGTACTTC. It yields the protein CASRPSGLAKNIQYF. The entire variable domain, with the rest obtained from reference TRBV19 and TRBJ2-4, is as follows: DGGITQSPKYLFRKEGQNVTLSCEQNLNHDAMYWYRQDPGQGLRLIYYSQIVNDFQKGDIAEGYSVSREKKESFPLTVTSAQKNPTAFYLCASRPSGLAKNIQYFGAGTRLSVL.

The CDR3 DNA follows: TGTGCCAGCAGCTCAGAATTGTCCTACGAGCAGTACTTC. Protein: CASSSELSYEQYF. The V call is TRBV5-8, the J call TRBJ2-7; D unresolved. V was shortened by 3 bases and J by 1 base, with 8 bases between the two germline ends. Germline V gene data show CDR1 as SGHTS and CDR2 as YDEGEE. The CDR3 has 13 residues.

J is TRBJ1-1 and V is TRBV19, with D maybe TRBD1 (5 bases). V gave up 3 bases and J gave up 0 bases, with 8 bases separating them. Germline values: CDR1 LNHDA, CDR2 SQIVND (reference sequence). The CDR3 is 14 residues long. CDR3 DNA sequence: TGTGCCAGTAGTATGCGACAGATGAACACTGAAGCTTTCTTT. Encoded protein: CASSMRQMNTEAFF.

The chain joins TRBV7-6 to TRBJ2-7; 8 positions match TRBD1. Germline assignment: CDR1 SGHVS and CDR2 FNYEAQ. The CDR3 totals 16 residues. V dropped 3 bases and J dropped 6; count of bases not matched to a gene: 13. The CDR3 DNA reads as TGTGCCAGCAGCTTGAGCCAGACAGGGGATCTACTCGAGCAGTACTTC. Protein: CASSLSQTGDLLEQYF.

This clone is a singleton in its sample. The chain has TRBV7-8 and TRBJ1-6, with 8 bases that match TRBD1. Trimming cost V 3 bases and J 6 bases; bases outside gene matches: 10. Germline lookup yields CDR1 SGHVS and CDR2 FQNEAQ. The CDR3 is 17 residues long. The CDR3 nucleotides are TGTGCCAGCAGCTTCCTGGGAGGGACAGGCTCTAATTCACCCCTCCACTTT. It is translated as CASSFLGGTGSNSPLHF.

In its sample, this clone was seen once. CDR3 DNA sequence: TGTGCCAGCAAAACCGGGGATACGCAGTATTTT. Residues: CASKTGDTQYF. This chain links TRBV12-3 or TRBV12-4 with TRBJ2-3; D not certain. Trimming removed 7 bases at V and 6 bases at J, with 8 bases between. The CDR3 covers 11 residues.

The chain has TRBV11-2 and TRBJ2-1; D is uncertain. The germline V gene has CDR1 SGHAT and CDR2 FQNNGV. The CDR3 consists of 11 residues. V lost 3 bases and J 5 bases, leaving 2 bases between the germline ends. CDR3 DNA: TGTGCCAGCAGCTTTAACAATGAGCAGTTCTTC. It specifies CASSFNNEQFF.

The chain employs TRBV7-2 and TRBJ2-3; 10 nucleotides line up with TRBD2. V shed 4 bases, J shed 5 bases, and the junction held 9 bases outside the gene matches. The CDR3 sequence is 16 residues long. From germline, CDR1 is SGHTA and CDR2 FQGNSA. CDR3 coding DNA: TGTGCCAGCAGCTCACAAGGACTAGCGGCGAGAGATACGCAGTATTTT. This gives the protein CASSSQGLAARDTQYF.

The chain uses TRBV14 and TRBJ2-3, with 11 positions matching TRBD2. In germline, CDR1 is SGHDN, CDR2 FVKESK. This CDR3 contains 16 residues. The ends lost 2 bases at V and 3 bases at J; junction bases unmatched: 4. CDR3 sequence (DNA): TGTGCCAGCAGCCAAACTAGCGGGAGTCGGACAGATACGCAGTATTTT. It codes for CASSQTSGSRTDTQYF. Looking up the rest from reference TRBV14 and TRBJ2-3 gives the full variable domain: EAGVTQFPSHSVIEKGQTVTLRCDPISGHDNLYWYRRVMGKEIKFLLHFVKESKQDESGMPNNRFLAERTGGTYSTLKVQPAELEDSGVYFCASSQTSGSRTDTQYFGPGTRLTVL.

CDR3 protein: CASSDSGTANTGELFF. The CDR3, as DNA: TGTGCCAGCAGCGACTCCGGGACAGCGAACACCGGGGAGCTGTTTTTT. The V call is TRBV7-3, the J call TRBJ2-2; 7 bases line up with TRBD1. The CDR3 has 16 residues. V dropped 5 bases and J dropped 0; count of bases not matched to a gene: 6. Germline V gives CDR1 SGHTA, CDR2 FQGTGA.

V gene TRBV19 combines with J gene TRBJ2-7; D unclear. Germline CDR1 is LNHDA and CDR2 is SQIVND (reference sequence). Trimming left V 6 bases short and J 7 bases short, with 19 bases between. This CDR3 is 14 amino acids long. CDR3 DNA: TGTGCCAGTAGCACTACCCACAAAAGTAGAGAGCAGTACTTC. Its translation: CASSTTHKSREQYF.

The chain joins TRBV28 to TRBJ2-7; 10 bases agree with TRBD1. Trimming took 2 bases from V and 2 from J; bases not matched to a gene: 9. Germline CDR1 reads MDHEN; CDR2 reads SYDVKM. The CDR3 has 17 residues. The CDR3 nucleotides read TGTGCCAGCAGTTTAGTTGAGACAGGGGGCGGAGCCTACGAGCAGTACTTC. Its translation is CASSLVETGGGAYEQYF.